Below, 20 T cell receptor beta chains from the same sample are listed, as sequenced in a study of beta chain features in type 1 diabetes. Every bit of the isolated RNA underwent reverse transcription, so sequencing read expressed TCRB transcripts. Data came from immunoSEQ multiplex PCR; TCRdb stores just in-frame clones and leaves some out. The profile shows about 360,000 clones, over 10% of them singletons. The source material was naive CD4+ T cells from blood. The receptors come from a man younger than 35 in good health.

This clone has only a few counts. This chain joins TRBV9 and TRBJ2-1, with D perhaps TRBD2 (6 bases). Germline V lookup: CDR1 SGDLS, CDR2 YYNGEE. V was pared by 0 bases and J by 7 bases, with 20 bases between. The CDR3 runs to 17 residues. CDR3 amino acids: CASSVAPRGGILNEQFF. As DNA, the CDR3 is TGTGCCAGCAGCGTAGCCCCACGCGGCGGGATTCTGAATGAGCAGTTCTTC.

The rearrangement links TRBV18 to TRBJ2-5, with D tentatively TRBD2 (6 bases). Trimming cost V 3 bases and J 4 bases, with 15 bases left between them. Germline V lookup: CDR1 KGHSH, CDR2 LQKENI. This CDR3 region has 15 residues. This chain's CDR3 is CASSPEGLPTETQYF. The CDR3 coding sequence is TGTGCCAGCTCACCCGAGGGACTGCCCACAGAGACCCAGTACTTC.

This clone was seen only a few times. V and J are TRBV28 and TRBJ2-7; D ambiguous. Germline lookup yields CDR1 MDHEN and CDR2 SYDVKM. This CDR3 spans 13 amino acids. The V and J ends lost 1 base and 6 bases respectively, with 10 bases between them. The CDR3: CASSLYTPTEQYF. The CDR3 DNA reads as TGTGCCAGCAGTTTATACACCCCAACCGAGCAGTACTTC.

In nucleotides, the CDR3 is TGCAGCGTCCCACAGGGTCGCGGCTACACCTTC. Its protein is CSVPQGRGYTF. The chain uses TRBV29-1 and TRBJ1-2; perhaps TRBD1 as D (6 bases). CDR3 length: 11 amino acids. Germline CDR1 is SQVTM and CDR2 is ANQGSEA. Between the trimmed V and J ends, which lost 6 bases and 8 bases, there was a span of 13 bases.

This chain joins TRBV6-5 and TRBJ2-3; perhaps TRBD1 as D (6 bases). The CDR3 runs to 15 residues. In germline, CDR1 is MNHEY, CDR2 SVGAGI. Trimming removed 0 bases at V and 0 bases at J, with 7 bases between. The CDR3 sequence: CASSYSQGSTDTQYF. CDR3 in DNA: TGTGCCAGCAGTTACTCACAGGGCAGCACAGATACGCAGTATTTT.

This clone was recorded a few times. The rearrangement links TRBV5-1 to TRBJ2-3, with 8 bases fitting TRBD1. CDR1 and CDR2 (germline): SGHRS, YFSETQ. J was trimmed by 6 bases and V by 0 bases; bases with no gene match: 6. The CDR3 loop spans 15 amino acids. CDR3 amino acids: CASSLGRGPPDTQYF. The DNA of the CDR3 is TGCGCCAGCAGCTTGGGCAGGGGGCCTCCGGATACGCAGTATTTT.

This clone was observed a few times. The chain recombines TRBV6-5 with TRBJ1-2; 8 positions match TRBD1. CDR1 MNHEY and CDR2 SVGAGI come from the germline V gene. V lost 4 bases to trimming and J lost 2 bases; unmatched junction nucleotides: 3. The CDR3 contains 14 residues. CDR3: CASSFDRGNYGYTF. CDR3 in DNA: TGTGCCAGCAGTTTCGACAGGGGCAACTATGGCTACACCTTC.

The chain couples TRBV11-2 to TRBJ2-7; 10 positions agree with TRBD1. V trimming: 1 base; J trimming: 2 bases; junction bases outside the gene matches: 5. CDR3 size: 16 residues. CDR1 is SGHAT and CDR2 is FQNNGV in the germline V gene. The CDR3 spells CASSLVGTGVPYEQYF. The CDR3 DNA sequence: TGTGCCAGCAGCTTAGTGGGGACAGGGGTTCCCTACGAGCAGTACTTC.

The V gene is TRBV7-9, the J gene TRBJ2-1, with 9 bases aligning to TRBD2. Germline V gene sequence: CDR1 SEHNR, CDR2 FQNEAQ (reference sequence). This CDR3 has 16 residues. The ends lost 6 bases at V and 8 bases at J; junction bases unmatched: 14. The CDR3 loop is CASSDLAGLVGDEQFF. DNA for the CDR3: TGTGCCAGCAGTGATCTAGCGGGACTTGTGGGGGATGAGCAGTTCTTC.

The chain links TRBV28 to TRBJ2-4; no definite D call. Germline values: CDR1 MDHEN, CDR2 SYDVKM. This CDR3 comprises 11 residues. V was cut by 3 bases and J by 15 bases, with 12 bases left in between. Here the CDR3 DNA reads TGTGCCAGCAGTTTTCGCGGATCTTTGTACTTC. It codes for CASSFRGSLYF.

This clone was observed a few times. This chain joins TRBV7-2 and TRBJ1-2; possibly TRBD1 for D (6 bases). Per germline, CDR1 SGHTA and CDR2 FQGNSA. The V end lost 4 bases, the J end lost 5 bases, and 17 bases lay between the germline ends. The CDR3 runs 15 residues. CDR3 nucleotide sequence: TGTGCCAGCAGCTCCCCGTCGGGGGGCGGGTATGGCTACACCTTC. It is translated as CASSSPSGGGYGYTF.

This clone occurred a few times. This chain joins TRBV27 and TRBJ2-1; 10 bases line up with TRBD2. The junction had 9 bases not matched to a gene; V was cut back by 3 bases and J by 10 bases. Germline V gene lookup returns CDR1 MNHEY and CDR2 SMNVEV (reference sequence). This CDR3 has 15 residues. The CDR3 loop reads CASSLPSGGAREQFF. In nucleotides, the CDR3 is TGTGCCAGCAGTTTGCCCAGCGGGGGGGCTCGGGAGCAGTTCTTC.

The V call is TRBV29-1, the J call TRBJ1-1, with D possibly being TRBD1 (5 bases). The germline V gene has CDR1 SQVTM and CDR2 ANQGSEA. The CDR3 has 13 amino acids. Trimming took 4 bases from V and 4 from J, leaving 13 bases between them. In nucleotides, the CDR3 is TGCAGCGTTGGGGGGGAATGGGGCACTGAAGCTTTCTTT. It yields the protein CSVGGEWGTEAFF.

This clone occurred a few times. The chain recombines TRBV29-1 with TRBJ1-4; D may be TRBD1 (6 bases). Trimming pared 7 bases from V and 6 bases from J, leaving 12 bases between. The CDR3 extends over 12 amino acids. Per germline, CDR1 SQVTM and CDR2 ANQGSEA. Here the CDR3 DNA reads TGCAGCGCTTTTGAGGGGGATGAAAAACTGTTTTTT. Its protein product is CSAFEGDEKLFF.

The chain couples TRBV10-3 to TRBJ2-5; 9 bases line up with TRBD2. Germline CDR1 ENHRY, CDR2 SYGVKD. The V gene end was trimmed by 3 bases and the J gene end by 1 base; junction bases not matched to a gene: 15. The CDR3 extends over 19 amino acids. In DNA form, the CDR3 reads TGTGCCATCAGTGAATCGGGGGGTCTAGCGGGGAAACCCCAAGAGACCCAGTACTTC. Its protein product is CAISESGGLAGKPQETQYF.

The V gene is TRBV29-1, the J gene TRBJ1-2, with 8 nucleotides matching TRBD1. CDR3 length: 13 residues. The germline gives CDR1 SQVTM, CDR2 ANQGSEA. Trimming at V came to 6 bases and at J to 3 bases, leaving 6 bases not matched to a gene. The CDR3 spells CSVEQQGDYGYTF. CDR3 nucleotides: TGCAGCGTGGAACAACAGGGGGACTATGGCTACACCTTC.

The chain links TRBV28 to TRBJ1-2, with D unresolved. With 7 bases removed from V and 1 base from J, the gap between germline ends came to 4 bases. The germline gives CDR1 MDHEN, CDR2 SYDVKM. The length of the CDR3 is 11 residues. The CDR3 sequence: CASTHNYGYTF. CDR3 bases: TGTGCCAGCACACATAACTATGGCTACACCTTC.

This clone was found a few times. The J gene is TRBJ1-1, the V gene TRBV6-5; TRBD1 matches at 8 bases. The CDR3 has 14 amino acids. Germline CDR1 reads MNHEY; CDR2 reads SVGAGI. V was clipped by 6 bases and J by 3 bases; unmatched bases: 6. CDR3 in amino acids: CASRGTGRDTEAFF. In DNA form, the CDR3 reads TGTGCCAGCAGAGGGACAGGTAGGGACACTGAAGCTTTCTTT.

DNA of the CDR3: TGTGCCAGCAGCTTATCGGGACTGAAGCAGTTCTTC. Translation: CASSLSGLKQFF. The chain recombines TRBV7-2 with TRBJ2-1; a possible D gene is TRBD2 (6 bases). Trimming took 2 bases from V and 11 from J, leaving 10 bases between them. Germline V CDR1 and CDR2: SGHTA, FQGNSA. The CDR3 sequence is 12 residues long.

The sample holds a few counts of this clone. This CDR3 is CASSSQGSHTEAFF. The DNA of the CDR3 is TGTGCCAGCAGCTCGCAGGGTTCGCACACTGAAGCTTTCTTT. The V call is TRBV7-3, the J call TRBJ1-1; a possible D gene is TRBD1 (5 bases). The CDR3 spans 14 residues. Trimming cost V 4 bases and J 3 bases, with 12 bases left between them. The germline V gene has CDR1 SGHTA and CDR2 FQGTGA.